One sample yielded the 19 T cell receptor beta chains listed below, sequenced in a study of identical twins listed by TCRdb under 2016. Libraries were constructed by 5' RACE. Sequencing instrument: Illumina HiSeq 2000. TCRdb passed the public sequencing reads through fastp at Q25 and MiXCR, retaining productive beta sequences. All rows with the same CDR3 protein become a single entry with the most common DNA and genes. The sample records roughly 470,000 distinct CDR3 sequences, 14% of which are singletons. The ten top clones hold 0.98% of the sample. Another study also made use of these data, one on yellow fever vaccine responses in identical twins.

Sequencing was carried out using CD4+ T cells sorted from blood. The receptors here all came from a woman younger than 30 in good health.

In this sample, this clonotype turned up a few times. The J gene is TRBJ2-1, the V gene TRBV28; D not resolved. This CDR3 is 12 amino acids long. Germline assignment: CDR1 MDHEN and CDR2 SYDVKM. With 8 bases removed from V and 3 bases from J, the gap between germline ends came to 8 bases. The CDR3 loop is CASSHRYNEQFF. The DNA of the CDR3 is TGTGCCAGCTCCCACCGCTACAATGAGCAGTTCTTC.

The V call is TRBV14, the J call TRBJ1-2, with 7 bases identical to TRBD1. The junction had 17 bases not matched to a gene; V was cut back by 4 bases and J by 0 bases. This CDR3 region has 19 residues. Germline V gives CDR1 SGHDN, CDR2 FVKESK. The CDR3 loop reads CASSPSHISRQGANYGYTF. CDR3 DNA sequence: TGTGCCAGCAGCCCAAGTCACATCTCCAGACAGGGCGCTAACTATGGCTACACCTTC.

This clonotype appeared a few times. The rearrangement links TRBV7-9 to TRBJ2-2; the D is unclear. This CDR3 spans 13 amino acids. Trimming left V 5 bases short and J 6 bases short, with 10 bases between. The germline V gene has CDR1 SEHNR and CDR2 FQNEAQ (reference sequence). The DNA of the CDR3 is TGTGCCAGCAGCGTCGACTCTCCCGGGGAGCTGTTTTTT. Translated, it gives CASSVDSPGELFF.

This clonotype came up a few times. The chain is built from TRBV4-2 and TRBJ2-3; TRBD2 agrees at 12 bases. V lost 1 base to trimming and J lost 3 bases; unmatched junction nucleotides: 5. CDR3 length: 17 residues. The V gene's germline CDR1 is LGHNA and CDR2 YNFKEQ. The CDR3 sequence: CASSQGASGGATDTQYF. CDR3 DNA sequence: TGTGCCAGCAGCCAAGGGGCTAGCGGGGGGGCTACAGATACGCAGTATTTT.

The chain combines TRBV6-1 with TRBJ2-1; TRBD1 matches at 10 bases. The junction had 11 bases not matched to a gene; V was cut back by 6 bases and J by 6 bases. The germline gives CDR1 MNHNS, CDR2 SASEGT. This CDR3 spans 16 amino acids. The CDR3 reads CASRPWDRGGGNEQFF. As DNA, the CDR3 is TGTGCCAGCAGGCCCTGGGACAGGGGCGGTGGCAATGAGCAGTTCTTC.

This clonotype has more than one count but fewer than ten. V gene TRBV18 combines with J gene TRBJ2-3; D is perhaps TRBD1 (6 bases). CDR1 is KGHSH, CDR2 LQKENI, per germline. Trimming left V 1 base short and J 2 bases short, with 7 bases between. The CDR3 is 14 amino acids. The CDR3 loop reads CASSPRTVTDTQYF. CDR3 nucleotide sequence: TGTGCCAGCTCACCACGGACAGTCACAGATACGCAGTATTTT. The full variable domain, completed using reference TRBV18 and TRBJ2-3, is NAGVMQNPRHLVRRRGQEARLRCSPMKGHSHVYWYRQLPEEGLKFMVYLQKENIIDESGMPKERFSAEFPKEGPSILRIQQVVRGDSAAYFCASSPRTVTDTQYFGPGTRLTVL.

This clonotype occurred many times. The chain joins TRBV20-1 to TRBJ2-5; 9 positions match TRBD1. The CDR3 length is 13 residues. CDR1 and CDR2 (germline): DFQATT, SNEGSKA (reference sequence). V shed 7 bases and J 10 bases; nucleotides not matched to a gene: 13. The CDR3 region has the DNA TGCAGTGGGGACAGGGATAGAGCTGAAAACCAGTACTTC. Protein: CSGDRDRAENQYF.

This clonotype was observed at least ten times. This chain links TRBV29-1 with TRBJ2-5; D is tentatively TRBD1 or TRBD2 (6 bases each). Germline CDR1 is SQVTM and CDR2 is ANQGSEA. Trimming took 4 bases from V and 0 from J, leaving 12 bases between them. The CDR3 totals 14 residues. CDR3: CSVARGAYQETQYF. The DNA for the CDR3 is TGCAGCGTTGCGAGGGGGGCGTACCAAGAGACCCAGTACTTC.

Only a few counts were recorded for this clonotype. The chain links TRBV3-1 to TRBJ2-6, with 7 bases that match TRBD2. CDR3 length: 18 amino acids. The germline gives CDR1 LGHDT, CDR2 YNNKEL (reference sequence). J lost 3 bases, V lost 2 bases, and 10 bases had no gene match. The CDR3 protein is CASSQTMGGGSGANVLTF. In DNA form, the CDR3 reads TGTGCCAGCAGCCAAACGATGGGCGGGGGAAGTGGGGCCAACGTCCTGACTTTC.

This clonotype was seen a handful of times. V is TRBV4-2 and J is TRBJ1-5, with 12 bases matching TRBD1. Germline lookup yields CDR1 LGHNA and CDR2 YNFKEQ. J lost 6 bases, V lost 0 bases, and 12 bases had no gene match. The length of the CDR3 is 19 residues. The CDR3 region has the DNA TGTGCCAGCAGCCAAGATTCCGGAGGGACAGGGGGCGAGGGTCAGCCCCAGCATTTT. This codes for CASSQDSGGTGGEGQPQHF.

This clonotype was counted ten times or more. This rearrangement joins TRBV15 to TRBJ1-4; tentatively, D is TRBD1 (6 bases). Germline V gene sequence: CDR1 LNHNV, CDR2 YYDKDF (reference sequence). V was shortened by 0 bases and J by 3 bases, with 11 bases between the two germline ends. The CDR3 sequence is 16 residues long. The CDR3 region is CATSRDPRGPNEKLFF. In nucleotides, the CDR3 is TGTGCCACCAGCAGAGATCCCAGGGGCCCTAATGAAAAACTGTTTTTT.

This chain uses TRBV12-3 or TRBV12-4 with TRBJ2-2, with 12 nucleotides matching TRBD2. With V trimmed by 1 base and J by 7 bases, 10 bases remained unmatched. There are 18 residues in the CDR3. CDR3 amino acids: CASSLGPSGRVRDGELFF. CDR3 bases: TGTGCCAGCAGTTTAGGTCCTAGCGGGAGGGTCCGAGACGGGGAGCTGTTTTTT.

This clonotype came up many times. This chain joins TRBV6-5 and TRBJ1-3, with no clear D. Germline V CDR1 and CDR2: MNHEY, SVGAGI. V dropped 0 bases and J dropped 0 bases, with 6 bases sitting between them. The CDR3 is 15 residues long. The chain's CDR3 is CASSYSPDSGNTIYF. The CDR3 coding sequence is TGTGCCAGCAGTTACTCACCCGACTCTGGAAACACCATATATTTT.

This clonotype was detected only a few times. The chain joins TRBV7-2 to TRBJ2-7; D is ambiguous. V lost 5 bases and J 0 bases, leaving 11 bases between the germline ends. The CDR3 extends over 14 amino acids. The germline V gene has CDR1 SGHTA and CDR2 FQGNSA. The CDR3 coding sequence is TGTGCCAGCAGCCCCCGGCCTGGCTCCTACGAGCAGTACTTC. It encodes CASSPRPGSYEQYF.

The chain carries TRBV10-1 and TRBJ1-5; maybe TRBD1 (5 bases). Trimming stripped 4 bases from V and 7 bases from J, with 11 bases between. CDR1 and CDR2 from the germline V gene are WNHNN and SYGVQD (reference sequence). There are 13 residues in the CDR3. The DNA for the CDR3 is TGCGCCAGCAGTGCAGGGTTTGGGCAGCCCCAGCATTTT. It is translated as CASSAGFGQPQHF.

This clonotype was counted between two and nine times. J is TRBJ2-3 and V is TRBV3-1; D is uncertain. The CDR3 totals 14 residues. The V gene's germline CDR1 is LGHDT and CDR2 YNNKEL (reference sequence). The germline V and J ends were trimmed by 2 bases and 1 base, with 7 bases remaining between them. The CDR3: CASSQIRRTDTQYF. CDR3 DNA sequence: TGTGCCAGCAGCCAAATCCGTCGCACAGATACGCAGTATTTT.

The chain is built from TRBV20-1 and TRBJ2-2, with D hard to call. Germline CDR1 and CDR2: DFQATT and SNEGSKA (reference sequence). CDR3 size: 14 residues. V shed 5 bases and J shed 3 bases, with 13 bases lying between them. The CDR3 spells CSAFDRGDTGELFF. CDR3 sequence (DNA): TGCAGTGCTTTTGATCGCGGAGACACCGGGGAGCTGTTTTTT.

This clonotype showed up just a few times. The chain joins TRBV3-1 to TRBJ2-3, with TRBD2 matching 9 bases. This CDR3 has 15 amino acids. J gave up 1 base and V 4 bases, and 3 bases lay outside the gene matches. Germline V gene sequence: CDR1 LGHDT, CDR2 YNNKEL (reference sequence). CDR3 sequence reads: CASSPVAGGTDTQYF. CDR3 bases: TGTGCCAGCAGCCCGGTAGCGGGGGGCACAGATACGCAGTATTTT.

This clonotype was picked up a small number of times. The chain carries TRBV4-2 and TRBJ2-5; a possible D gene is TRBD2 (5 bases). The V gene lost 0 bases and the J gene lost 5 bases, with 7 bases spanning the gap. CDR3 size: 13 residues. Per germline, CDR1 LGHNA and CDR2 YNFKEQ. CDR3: CASSQEGGETQYF. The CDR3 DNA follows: TGTGCCAGCAGCCAAGAGGGCGGGGAGACCCAGTACTTC.